This entry is about one T cell receptor (beta chain). Its antigen is unknown. This specimen belongs to a study of T-cell reconstitution after alpha-beta-depleted transplantation in children. Broader study findings: Some patients showed high day-60 TCRbeta diversity, which derived from surviving recipient T cells and thymic progenitors. Newly produced T cells mostly provided counts and TCRbeta diversity after one year, as hyperexpanded clones declined.

Germline CDR1 MDHEN, CDR2 SYDVKM. The CDR3 sequence is 18 residues long. Trimming left V 3 bases short and J 5 bases short, with 23 bases between. Unique molecular identifiers were built into the TCRbeta library. TCRdb fed the PCR reads into MiXCR, producing one record per CDR3 protein. There are just under 350,000 distinct CDR3 sequences in the sample; roughly 16% occur only once, and just over 40% lies in the top ten. The chain combines TRBV28 with TRBJ2-1; possible D gene TRBD1, 5 bases. This receptor was identified in a male patient aged 2 to 10 who had a stem cell transplant for acute lymphoblastic leukemia, so the T cells may come from the graft donor. The starting material was PBMCs, mostly from graft donor cells, obtained 360 days after TCRalphabeta/CD19-depleted stem cell transplant. CDR3 DNA sequence: TGTGCCAGCAGTTTTCCGACAGCTAACACCGGCCTTAACAATGAGCAGTTCTTC. This sequence encodes CASSFPTANTGLNNEQFF.